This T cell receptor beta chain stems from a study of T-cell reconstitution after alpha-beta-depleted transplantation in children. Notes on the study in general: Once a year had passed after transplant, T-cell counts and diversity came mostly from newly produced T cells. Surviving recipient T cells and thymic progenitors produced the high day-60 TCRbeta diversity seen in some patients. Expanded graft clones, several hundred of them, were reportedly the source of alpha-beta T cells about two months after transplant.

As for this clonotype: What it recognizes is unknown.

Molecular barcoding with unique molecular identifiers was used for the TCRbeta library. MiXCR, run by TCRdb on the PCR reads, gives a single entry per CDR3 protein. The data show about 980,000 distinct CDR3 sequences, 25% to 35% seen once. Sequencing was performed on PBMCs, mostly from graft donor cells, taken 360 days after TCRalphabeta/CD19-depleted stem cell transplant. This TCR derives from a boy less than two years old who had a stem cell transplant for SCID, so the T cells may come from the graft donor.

The CDR3 DNA reads TGTGCCAGTAGTATGGACCCTCAGGAATATAGCTCCTACAATGAGCAGTTCTTC. This encodes CASSMDPQEYSSYNEQFF. The rearrangement uses TRBV19 and TRBJ2-1; no definite D call. CDR3 length: 18 amino acids. Germline CDR1 LNHDA, CDR2 SQIVND (reference sequence). The ends were cut back, 3 bases at V and 0 bases at J, with 18 bases in the middle. Drawing the rest from reference TRBV19 and TRBJ2-1, the complete variable domain is DGGITQSPKYLFRKEGQNVTLSCEQNLNHDAMYWYRQDPGQGLRLIYYSQIVNDFQKGDIAEGYSVSREKKESFPLTVTSAQKNPTAFYLCASSMDPQEYSSYNEQFFGPGTRLTVL.